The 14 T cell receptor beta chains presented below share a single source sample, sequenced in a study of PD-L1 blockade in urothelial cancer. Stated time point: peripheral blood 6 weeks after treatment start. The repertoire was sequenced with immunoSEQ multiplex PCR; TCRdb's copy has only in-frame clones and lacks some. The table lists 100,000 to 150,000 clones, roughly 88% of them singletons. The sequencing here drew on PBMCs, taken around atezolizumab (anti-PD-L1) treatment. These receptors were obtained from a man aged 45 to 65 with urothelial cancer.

The CDR3: CACTGTGGSGANVLTF. DNA of the CDR3: TGTGCCTGTACCGGGACAGGGGGCTCTGGGGCCAACGTCCTGACTTTC. V and J are TRBV30 and TRBJ2-6, with 11 bases aligning to TRBD1. This CDR3 is built from 16 residues. Germline CDR1 reads GTSNPN; CDR2 reads SVGIG (reference sequence). Trimming cost V 6 bases and J 0 bases; bases outside gene matches: 4.

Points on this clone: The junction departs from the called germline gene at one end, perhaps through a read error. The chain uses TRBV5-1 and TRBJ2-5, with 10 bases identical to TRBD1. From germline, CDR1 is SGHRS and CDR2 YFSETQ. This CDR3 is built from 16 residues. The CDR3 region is CASSTLPGQGREAQYF. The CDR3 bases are TGCGCCAGCAGCACCCTACCGGGACAGGGGAGAGAGGCCCAGTACTTC.

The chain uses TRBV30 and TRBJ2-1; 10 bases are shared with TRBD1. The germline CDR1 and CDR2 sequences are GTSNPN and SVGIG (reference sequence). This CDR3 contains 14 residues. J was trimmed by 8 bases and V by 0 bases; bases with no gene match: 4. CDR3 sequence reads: CAWSVGTGVDEQFF. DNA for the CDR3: TGTGCCTGGAGTGTAGGGACAGGGGTGGATGAGCAGTTCTTC.

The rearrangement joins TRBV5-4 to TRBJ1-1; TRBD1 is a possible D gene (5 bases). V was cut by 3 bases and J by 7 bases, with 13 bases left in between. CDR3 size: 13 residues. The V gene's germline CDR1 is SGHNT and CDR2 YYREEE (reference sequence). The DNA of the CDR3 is TGTGCCAGCAGCTCAAAGACAGAGAGTGAAGCTTTCTTT. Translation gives CASSSKTESEAFF.

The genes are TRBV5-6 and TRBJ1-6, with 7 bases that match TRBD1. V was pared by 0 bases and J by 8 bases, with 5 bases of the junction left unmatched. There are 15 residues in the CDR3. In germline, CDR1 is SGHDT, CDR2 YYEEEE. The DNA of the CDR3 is TGTGCCAGCAGCTTGGTGGCAGGGGGTTATTCACCCCTCCACTTT. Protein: CASSLVAGGYSPLHF.

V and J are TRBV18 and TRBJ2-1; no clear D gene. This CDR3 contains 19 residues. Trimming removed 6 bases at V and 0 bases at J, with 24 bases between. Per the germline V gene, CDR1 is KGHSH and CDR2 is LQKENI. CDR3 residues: CASSPLVVEALSSYNEQFF. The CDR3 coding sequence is TGTGCCAGCTCCCCCCTTGTTGTAGAGGCCCTTAGCTCCTACAATGAGCAGTTCTTC.

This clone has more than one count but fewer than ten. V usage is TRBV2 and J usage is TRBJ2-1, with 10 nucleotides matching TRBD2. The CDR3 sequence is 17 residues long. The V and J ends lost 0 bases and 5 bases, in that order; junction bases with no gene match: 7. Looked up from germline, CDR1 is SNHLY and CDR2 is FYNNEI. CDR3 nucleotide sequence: TGTGCCAGCAGTGAAGCGGCTCGTCTAGCGGGGGACAATGAGCAGTTCTTC. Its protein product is CASSEAARLAGDNEQFF.

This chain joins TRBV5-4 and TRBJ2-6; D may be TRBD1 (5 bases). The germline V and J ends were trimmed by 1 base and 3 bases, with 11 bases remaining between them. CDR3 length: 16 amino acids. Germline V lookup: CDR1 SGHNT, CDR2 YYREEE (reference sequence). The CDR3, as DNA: TGTGCCAGCAGCTTGAGTCTGGGGCTTGGGGCCAACGTCCTGACTTTC. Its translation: CASSLSLGLGANVLTF.

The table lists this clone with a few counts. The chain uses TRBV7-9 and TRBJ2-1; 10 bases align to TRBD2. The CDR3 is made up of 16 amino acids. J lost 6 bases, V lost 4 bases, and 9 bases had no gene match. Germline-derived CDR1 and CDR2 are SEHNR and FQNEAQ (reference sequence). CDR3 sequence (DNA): TGTGCCAGCAGCTCCCCTCACAGACTAGCGGGCAATGAGCAGTTCTTC. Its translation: CASSSPHRLAGNEQFF.

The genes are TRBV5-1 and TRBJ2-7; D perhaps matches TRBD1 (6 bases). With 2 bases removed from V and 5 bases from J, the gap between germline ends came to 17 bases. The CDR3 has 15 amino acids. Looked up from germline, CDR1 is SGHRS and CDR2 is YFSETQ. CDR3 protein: CASSFGQGLGHEQYF. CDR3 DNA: TGCGCCAGCAGCTTTGGGCAGGGGCTAGGCCACGAGCAGTACTTC.

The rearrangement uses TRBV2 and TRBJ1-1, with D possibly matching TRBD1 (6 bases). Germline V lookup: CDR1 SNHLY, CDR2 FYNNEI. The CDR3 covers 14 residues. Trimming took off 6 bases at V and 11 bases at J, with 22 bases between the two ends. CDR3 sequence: CASSLTMDSTDAFF. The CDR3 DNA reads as TGTGCCAGCAGCTTGACGATGGACAGCACGGACGCTTTCTTT.

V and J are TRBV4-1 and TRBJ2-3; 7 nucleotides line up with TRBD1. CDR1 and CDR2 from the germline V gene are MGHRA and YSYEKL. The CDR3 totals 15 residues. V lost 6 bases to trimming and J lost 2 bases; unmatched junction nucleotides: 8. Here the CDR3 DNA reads TGCGCCAGCAGTCTTTCGGGACAGCTCACAGATACGCAGTATTTT. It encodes CASSLSGQLTDTQYF.

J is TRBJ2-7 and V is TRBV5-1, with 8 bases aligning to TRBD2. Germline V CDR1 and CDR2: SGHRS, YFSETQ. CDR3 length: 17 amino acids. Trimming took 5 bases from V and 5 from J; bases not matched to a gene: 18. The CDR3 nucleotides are TGCGCCAGCAGTCGTGGAACCTCCGGGACTAGTAGGAACGAGCAGTACTTC. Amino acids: CASSRGTSGTSRNEQYF.

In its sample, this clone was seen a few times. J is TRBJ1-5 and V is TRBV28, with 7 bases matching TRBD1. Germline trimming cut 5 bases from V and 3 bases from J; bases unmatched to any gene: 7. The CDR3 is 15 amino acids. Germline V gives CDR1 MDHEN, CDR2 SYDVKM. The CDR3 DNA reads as TGTGCCAGCAGTGGAGGGGGCGCCCCCAATCAGCCCCAGCATTTT. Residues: CASSGGGAPNQPQHF.